In this sample, the clone carrying this TCR beta chain turned up a few times. Its antigen remains unknown. Arm-PCR of CDR3 regions and iRepertoire HTBI primers were the basis on which TCR beta libraries were built. In TCRdb, the multiplex PCR reads were re-called with MiXCR into one record per CDR3 protein. Counted here are 400,000 to 500,000 distinct CDR3 sequences, over 12% occurring once; the ten biggest clones make up over 7.5%. The data derive from a study of regulatory T cells in long-lasting Graves disease. Study-wide results and limits: Researchers examined only peripheral blood and not thyroid tissue.

The time point is: newly diagnosed GD, antithyroid drugs for less than 3 months. Isolated PBMC RNA provided the starting material for the TCR library. V was clipped by 8 bases and J by 6 bases, with 19 bases between them. Germline assignment: CDR1 MDHEN and CDR2 SYDVKM. The CDR3 has 14 amino acids. In addition, the sample was reused for a study of T cells in Graves' hyperthyroidism and ophthalmopathy.

The chain carries TRBV28 and TRBJ1-1; D may be TRBD1 (5 bases). The starting material was peripheral blood mononuclear cells (PBMCs), obtained at new diagnosis, from a patient treated with antithyroid drugs. The TCR originated in a woman aged 40 to 50 with Graves disease. The CDR3 coding sequence is TGTGCCAGCGGGTCCGCGGCAGGGAGGGCTGAAGCTTTCTTT. This codes for CASGSAAGRAEAFF.